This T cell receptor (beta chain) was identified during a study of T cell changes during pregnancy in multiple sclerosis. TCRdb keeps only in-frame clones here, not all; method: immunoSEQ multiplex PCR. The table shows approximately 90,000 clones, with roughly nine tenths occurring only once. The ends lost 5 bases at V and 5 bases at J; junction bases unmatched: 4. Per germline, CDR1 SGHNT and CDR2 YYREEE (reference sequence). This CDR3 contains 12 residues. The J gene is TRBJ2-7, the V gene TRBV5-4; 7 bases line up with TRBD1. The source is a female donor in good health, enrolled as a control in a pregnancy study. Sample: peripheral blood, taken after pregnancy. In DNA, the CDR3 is TGTGCCAGCAGACAACAGGGGAACGAGCAGTACTTC. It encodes CASRQQGNEQYF.